One sample yielded the 26 T cell receptor beta chains listed below, sequenced in a study of T cell responses to AZD1222 COVID-19 vaccine. The data were produced by immunoSEQ multiplex PCR, yet TCRdb's version contains in-frame clones alone and is incomplete. The data show 95,000 to 150,000 clones, approximately 88% seen once. Sequenced here: peripheral blood, sampled on day 0 of AZD1222 vaccination. All receptors come from an adult in good health.

CDR3 sequence reads: CASSRNQPNEKLFF. The CDR3 DNA follows: TGTGCCAGCAGCCGGAACCAACCCAATGAAAAACTGTTTTTT. The V gene is TRBV6-6, the J gene TRBJ1-4; no clear D gene. The CDR3 consists of 14 residues. Trimming took off 6 bases at V and 5 bases at J, with 13 bases between the two ends. Germline assignment: CDR1 MNHNY and CDR2 SVGAGI (reference sequence).

The genes are TRBV12-5 and TRBJ1-6, with D perhaps TRBD1 (5 bases). The length of the CDR3 is 16 residues. Looked up from germline, CDR1 is LGHNT and CDR2 is FRNRAP. V lost 1 base and J lost 0, with 7 bases in between. The CDR3, as DNA: TGTGCTAGTGGTTTGGACAGGAGCTCCTATAATTCACCCCTCCACTTT. Its translation is CASGLDRSSYNSPLHF.

The CDR3 DNA reads as TGTGCCAGTAGTATAATGGGGCAGGGGGCTTTGAATGAGCAGTTCTTC. It yields the protein CASSIMGQGALNEQFF. The chain links TRBV19 to TRBJ2-1; 8 bases match TRBD1. Per germline, CDR1 LNHDA and CDR2 SQIVND (reference sequence). Trimming removed 2 bases from V and 7 bases from J; junction bases left unmatched: 10. This CDR3 has 16 amino acids. Using reference TRBV19 and TRBJ2-1 for the parts outside the CDR3, the full variable domain is DGGITQSPKYLFRKEGQNVTLSCEQNLNHDAMYWYRQDPGQGLRLIYYSQIVNDFQKGDIAEGYSVSREKKESFPLTVTSAQKNPTAFYLCASSIMGQGALNEQFFGPGTRLTVL.

The rearrangement links TRBV11-3 to TRBJ2-2; TRBD2 might be the D (6 bases). Trimming left V 8 bases short and J 3 bases short, with 16 bases between. The V gene's germline CDR1 is SGHNT and CDR2 YENEEA. CDR3 size: 15 residues. The chain's CDR3 is CASLRGGTDTGELFF. The CDR3 DNA reads as TGTGCCAGCTTGAGGGGAGGAACGGACACCGGGGAGCTGTTTTTT.

The rearrangement joins TRBV3-1 (or the pseudogene TRBV3-2) to TRBJ1-1; no firm D call. CDR3 size: 14 residues. Between the trimmed V and J ends, which lost 1 base and 2 bases, there was a span of 8 bases. Germline CDR1 LGHDT, CDR2 YNNKEL (reference sequence). This CDR3 reads CASSQGVTNTEAFF. In DNA form, the CDR3 reads TGTGCCAGCAGCCAAGGTGTCACCAACACTGAAGCTTTCTTT.

The genes are TRBV3-1 (or the pseudogene TRBV3-2) and TRBJ1-4; perhaps TRBD1 as D (5 bases). The germline gives CDR1 LGHDT, CDR2 YNNKEL (reference sequence). V was pared by 0 bases and J by 8 bases, with 13 bases between. The CDR3 is 15 residues long. This CDR3 is CASSQDGALPEKLFF. The CDR3 DNA reads TGTGCCAGCAGCCAAGATGGGGCCCTACCGGAAAAACTGTTTTTT.

The V call is TRBV6-6, the J call TRBJ1-2; D not resolved. CDR1 and CDR2 (germline): MNHNY, SVGAGI (reference sequence). V was cut by 5 bases and J by 1 base, with 8 bases left in between. CDR3 length equals 13 residues. Written as DNA, the CDR3 is TGTGCCAGCAGTCCGGGATATAACTATGGCTACACCTTC. It codes for CASSPGYNYGYTF.

The J gene is TRBJ2-3, the V gene TRBV5-1; 10 bases map to TRBD1. CDR1 is SGHRS, CDR2 YFSETQ, per germline. V was clipped by 2 bases and J by 4 bases; unmatched bases: 1. This CDR3 is 14 amino acids long. The CDR3 DNA sequence: TGCGCCAGCAGCTTCGACAGGGGGCCAGATACGCAGTATTTT. It yields the protein CASSFDRGPDTQYF. Full variable domain (missing parts from reference TRBV5-1 and TRBJ2-3): KAGVTQTPRYLIKTRGQQVTLSCSPISGHRSVSWYQQTPGQGLQFLFEYFSETQRNKGNFPGRFSGRQFSNSRSEMNVSTLELGDSALYLCASSFDRGPDTQYFGPGTRLTVL.

The rearrangement uses TRBV6-2 or TRBV6-3 and TRBJ1-5; 7 bases are a match to TRBD1. The V gene's germline CDR1 is MNHEY and CDR2 SVGEGT. The CDR3 length is 16 residues. The junction had 11 bases not matched to a gene; V was cut back by 2 bases and J by 7 bases. In DNA form, the CDR3 reads TGTGCCAGCAGTTACAGCCCCCGGGACAGCAGACAGCCCCAGCATTTT. It specifies CASSYSPRDSRQPQHF.

V usage is TRBV5-1 and J usage is TRBJ2-7, with TRBD1 as a possible D gene (6 bases). This CDR3 is built from 14 residues. Trimming pared 1 base from V and 0 bases from J, leaving 8 bases between. CDR1 SGHRS and CDR2 YFSETQ come from the germline V gene. The CDR3 DNA follows: TGCGCCAGCAGCTTGCGGGACATCTCCTACGAGCAGTACTTC. Translation: CASSLRDISYEQYF.

The J gene is TRBJ1-3, the V gene TRBV20-1, with unresolved D. The CDR3 has 11 amino acids. V lost 6 bases to trimming and J lost 4 bases, with 7 bases between them. Germline V gene sequence: CDR1 DFQATT, CDR2 SNEGSKA (reference sequence). CDR3 sequence: CSATEGNTIYF. CDR3 bases: TGCAGTGCCACCGAAGGAAACACCATATATTTT.

The genes are TRBV18 and TRBJ2-7; D may be TRBD1 or TRBD2 (5 bases each). Trimming took off 6 bases at V and 2 bases at J, with 14 bases between the two ends. This CDR3 has 14 amino acids. Germline CDR1 is KGHSH and CDR2 is LQKENI. CDR3 DNA sequence: TGTGCCAGCTCCCCTCGGGACGGAGCCTACGAGCAGTACTTC. This encodes CASSPRDGAYEQYF.

This clone was detected once. The CDR3 DNA is TGCGCCAGCAGTGAGTCGACACGAACTGAAGCTTTCTTT. This gives the protein CASSESTRTEAFF. The J gene is TRBJ1-1, the V gene TRBV10-1; unclear D gene. Germline CDR1 and CDR2: WNHNN and SYGVQD (reference sequence). The V end was cut by 0 bases, the J end by 5 bases, with 7 bases between. This CDR3 has 13 residues.

The chain couples TRBV20-1 to TRBJ2-1, with TRBD2 identical over 9 bases. V gave up 3 bases and J gave up 7 bases; unmatched junction bases: 10. The CDR3 spans 15 residues. The germline gives CDR1 DFQATT, CDR2 SNEGSKA (reference sequence). Here the CDR3 DNA reads TGCAGTGCTAGTAGTTCCAGGACTAGCGCGAATGAGCAGTTCTTC. Protein sequence: CSASSSRTSANEQFF.

V and J are TRBV6-2 or TRBV6-3 and TRBJ1-3, with 8 bases lining up with TRBD1. Germline V gene lookup returns CDR1 MNHEY and CDR2 SVGEGT. The ends lost 2 bases at V and 2 bases at J; junction bases unmatched: 5. The CDR3 is made up of 16 amino acids. The CDR3 DNA reads TGTGCCAGCAGTTACCAGGGGGCAGTGACTGGAAACACCATATATTTT. This sequence encodes CASSYQGAVTGNTIYF.

The chain carries TRBV28 and TRBJ1-1; tentatively, D is TRBD1 (6 bases). V shed 4 bases and J shed 4 bases, with 16 bases lying between them. CDR1 and CDR2 (germline): MDHEN, SYDVKM. The CDR3 is 15 residues long. CDR3 region: CASSSPAQGGTEAFF. Written as DNA, the CDR3 is TGTGCCAGCAGTTCCCCGGCACAGGGCGGCACTGAAGCTTTCTTT.

The V gene is TRBV27, the J gene TRBJ2-2; either TRBD1 or TRBD2 may fit D (5 bases each). The CDR3 extends over 20 amino acids. Trimming pared 5 bases from V and 1 base from J, leaving 26 bases between. Germline V lookup: CDR1 MNHEY, CDR2 SMNVEV (reference sequence). CDR3 bases: TGTGCCAGCAGTCTCCACCTCCAAACTAGGGGCGGGCAGAACACCGGGGAGCTGTTTTTT. Translating gives CASSLHLQTRGGQNTGELFF.

The chain uses TRBV6-4 and TRBJ2-1, with 9 bases aligning to TRBD2. V lost 2 bases and J lost 4; bases outside the gene matches: 6. Per germline, CDR1 MRHNA and CDR2 SNTAGT. CDR3 size: 16 residues. The DNA for the CDR3 is TGTGCCAGCAGTGACCCTGAAGCGGGGGGTTACAATGAGCAGTTCTTC. Translating gives CASSDPEAGGYNEQFF.

The CDR3 region is CASSGETQYF. The CDR3 DNA is TGTGCCAGCAGTGGGGAGACCCAGTACTTC. This sequence joins TRBV28 and TRBJ2-5; D unclear. The CDR3 runs to 10 residues. V shed 5 bases and J shed 5 bases, with 3 bases lying between them. Germline CDR1 and CDR2: MDHEN and SYDVKM.

This chain links TRBV11-2 with TRBJ2-1, with 7 nucleotides matching TRBD2. There are 16 residues in the CDR3. After removal of 4 bases from V and 9 bases from J, the junction contained 15 bases not matched to a gene. Germline V gene lookup returns CDR1 SGHAT and CDR2 FQNNGV. CDR3 sequence reads: CASSYLKSGAIGEQFF. CDR3 in DNA: TGTGCCAGCAGCTACCTTAAGAGCGGGGCTATTGGTGAGCAGTTCTTC. The entire variable domain, with the rest obtained from reference TRBV11-2 and TRBJ2-1, is as follows: EAGVAQSPRYKIIEKRQSVAFWCNPISGHATLYWYQQILGQGPKLLIQFQNNGVVDDSQLPKDRFSAERLKGVDSTLKIQPAKLEDSAVYLCASSYLKSGAIGEQFFGPGTRLTVL.

The V and J genes are TRBV5-4 and TRBJ2-3, with TRBD2 matching 7 bases. V was clipped by 0 bases and J by 4 bases; unmatched bases: 8. CDR1 and CDR2 (germline): SGHNT, YYREEE (reference sequence). This CDR3 spans 16 amino acids. CDR3 nucleotide sequence: TGTGCCAGCAGCTTGGGAGGCGGGAGCATCTCAGATACGCAGTATTTT. This codes for CASSLGGGSISDTQYF.

The rearrangement uses TRBV2 and TRBJ1-1; 7 bases agree with TRBD1. This CDR3 comprises 12 residues. The trim removed 5 bases at V and 4 bases at J, leaving 1 base unmatched. CDR1 SNHLY and CDR2 FYNNEI come from the germline V gene. In nucleotides, the CDR3 is TGTGCCAGCAGTCGACAGGGCACTGAAGCTTTCTTT. Residues: CASSRQGTEAFF. Using reference TRBV2 and TRBJ1-1 for the parts outside the CDR3, the full variable domain is EPEVTQTPSHQVTQMGQEVILRCVPISNHLYFYWYRQILGQKVEFLVSFYNNEISEKSEIFDDQFSVERPDGSNFTLKIRSTKLEDSAMYFCASSRQGTEAFFGQGTRLTVV.

V gene TRBV5-4 combines with J gene TRBJ2-7; 15 bases match TRBD2. Germline V gene data show CDR1 as SGHNT and CDR2 as YYREEE (reference sequence). CDR3 size: 15 residues. Losses at the gene ends were 4 bases for V and 2 bases for J; bases not matched to a gene: 1. The CDR3 DNA reads TGTGCCAGCAGCCGGACTAGCGGGAGGGCCTACGAGCAGTACTTC. Protein sequence: CASSRTSGRAYEQYF.

CDR3 amino acids: CASSHLAGGVTGELFF. In DNA, the CDR3 is TGCGCCAGCAGCCATTTAGCGGGAGGGGTCACCGGGGAGCTGTTTTTT. The rearrangement joins TRBV4-1 to TRBJ2-2; TRBD2 matches 11 bases. CDR1 and CDR2 (germline): MGHRA, YSYEKL. The CDR3 consists of 16 residues. J was trimmed by 4 bases and V by 3 bases; bases with no gene match: 4.

This chain joins TRBV4-3 and TRBJ1-4; perhaps TRBD1 as D (5 bases). V gave up 0 bases and J gave up 2 bases, with 19 bases separating them. The CDR3 runs to 19 residues. Germline CDR1 and CDR2: LGHNA and YSLEER. CDR3 coding DNA: TGCGCCAGCAGCCAAGATAACGGGATTGGCAGGGCCACTAATGAAAAACTGTTTTTT. The encoded protein is CASSQDNGIGRATNEKLFF.

This clone appeared a few times. The chain recombines TRBV19 with TRBJ2-5; D unclear. The CDR3 runs to 12 residues. V lost 7 bases and J lost 6, with 12 bases in between. Per the germline V gene, CDR1 is LNHDA and CDR2 is SQIVND (reference sequence). The CDR3 sequence is CASTLSNQTQYF. CDR3 nucleotides: TGTGCCAGTACTCTATCGAACCAGACCCAGTACTTC. Together with reference TRBV19 and TRBJ2-5, the CDR3 gives the full variable domain: DGGITQSPKYLFRKEGQNVTLSCEQNLNHDAMYWYRQDPGQGLRLIYYSQIVNDFQKGDIAEGYSVSREKKESFPLTVTSAQKNPTAFYLCASTLSNQTQYFGPGTRLLVL.